This is a list of T cell receptor beta chains from one sample in a study of breast tumors, draining lymph nodes, adjacent tissues. TCRdb re-called the multiplex PCR reads with MiXCR, one entry per CDR3 protein. The sample records 150,000 to 200,000 distinct CDR3 sequences, around a third being singletons. The sample taken for sequencing was axillary lymph node tissue. The source is a female donor with breast cancer. Some clones in this sample may be carry-over from other donors' samples. Both conserved end residues are part of each CDR3. The D gene is left open where the match is weak. Only part of the rows carry a size: once, few, many, or a class if the clone is expanded.

TRBV24-1	-	once	TRBJ2-1	TGTGCCAGCAGTTTATTTTCCTCTCCCTACAATGGGCAGTTCTTC	CASSLFSSPYNGQFF
TRBV9	TRBD1	-	TRBJ1-6	TGTGCCAGCAGCTCCAGGGACAGGAGCTATAATTATCCCCTCCACTTT	CASSSRDRSYNYPLHF
TRBV5-1	-	many	TRBJ1-4	TGCGCCAGCAGCCGACAGAACCCACACGAAAAACTGTTTTTT	CASSRQNPHEKLFF
TRBV28	TRBD1	-	TRBJ1-4	TGTGCCAGCAGTCCAGGGATCCGGGACAGTGAAAAACTGTTTTTT	CASSPGIRDSEKLFF
TRBV30	-	many	TRBJ2-3	TGTGCCTGGAGCCCCCTGGGGTCTAGCACAGATACGCAGTATTTT	CAWSPLGSSTDTQYF
TRBV2	-	many	TRBJ1-6	TGTGCCAGCAGAGAGTACAGTACCCGGGATTCACCCCTCCACTTT	CASREYSTRDSPLHF
TRBV15	TRBD1	-	TRBJ1-4	TGTGCCACCATCCTTACCGGGACAGGGAACGAAAAACTGTTTTTT	CATILTGTGNEKLFF
TRBV12-3/TRBV12-4	-	-	TRBJ2-3	TGTGCCAGCAGAAAAACAGGGATTGGAGAAGATACGCAGTATTTT	CASRKTGIGEDTQYF
TRBV13	TRBD2	few	TRBJ2-7	TGTGCCAGCAGCTTGCCTAGCGGGAGCTACGAGCAGTACTTC	CASSLPSGSYEQYF
TRBV19	-	-	TRBJ2-5	TGTGCCAGTAGTAAAACAGGGAGCGGGGAGACCCAGTACTTC	CASSKTGSGETQYF
TRBV7-2	-	many	TRBJ2-1	TGTGCCAGCCGGGTTTCGGAAGAGCAGTTCTTC	CASRVSEEQFF
TRBV7-7	TRBD2	few	TRBJ2-1	TGTGCTAGCAGCCGGACTAGCGGGGGACTCAATGAGCAGTTCTTC	CASSRTSGGLNEQFF
TRBV7-6	-	many	TRBJ1-3	TGTGCCAGCAGCTCAGTCCATTACTCTGGAAACACCATATATTTT	CASSSVHYSGNTIYF
TRBV20-1	TRBD2	many	TRBJ2-1	TGCAGTGCTCCACCTTGGCGGGGGAGCCGGGAGCAGTTCTTC	CSAPPWRGSREQFF
TRBV15	TRBD1	few	TRBJ1-2	TGTGCCACCAGCAGAGGACAGGGCTATGGCTACACCTTC	CATSRGQGYGYTF
TRBV5-8	-	many	TRBJ2-5	TGTGCCAGCAGCTTGGTAGGGGCTCTCCAAGAGACCCAGTACTTC	CASSLVGALQETQYF
TRBV28	-	few	TRBJ2-5	TGTGCCAGCAGTCCCCTGGTTGGCCTGAATGGGAAGACCCAGTACTTC	CASSPLVGLNGKTQYF
TRBV20-1	-	-	TRBJ2-7	TGCAGTGCTGCTCCAACAGCGGCCACCTCCGAGCAGTACTTC	CSAAPTAATSEQYF
TRBV20-1	-	many	TRBJ2-3	TGCAGTGCTAGAGATTTGAGGGTAACAGATACGCAGTATTTT	CSARDLRVTDTQYF
TRBV5-8	-	many	TRBJ1-2	TGTGCCAGCAGCTTAGGGCAGCCTTATGGCTACACCTTC	CASSLGQPYGYTF
TRBV28	TRBD2	many	TRBJ2-7	TGTGCCAGCAGCCCGAGCGGGGGCTACGAGCAGTACTTC	CASSPSGGYEQYF
TRBV10-3	-	-	TRBJ1-5	TGTGCCATCAGTGAGAGGGTGGGCAATCAGCCCCAGCATTTT	CAISERVGNQPQHF
TRBV9	-	few	TRBJ1-1	TGTGCCAGCAGCGCCTCCGGGGGCGGCACTGAAGCTTTCTTT	CASSASGGGTEAFF
TRBV28	-	many	TRBJ2-3	TGTGCCACCATCGCATTAGCGCCGTCCACAGATACGCAGTATTTT	CATIALAPSTDTQYF
TRBV5-1	TRBD1	many	TRBJ2-6	TGCGCCAGCAGCGCGCCGGGACAGGCTTCCTCTGGGGCCAACGTCCTGACTTTC	CASSAPGQASSGANVLTF
TRBV10-2	-	many	TRBJ2-3	TGCGCCAGCAGCACCCGATTCACAGGGATCACAGATACGCAGTATTTT	CASSTRFTGITDTQYF
TRBV13	-	many	TRBJ2-7	TGTGCCAGCAGCTCCAACTCCTACGAGCAGTACTTC	CASSSNSYEQYF
TRBV7-9	-	-	TRBJ2-5	TGTGCCAGCAGCTTCGACAGCTCTCGGGAGACCCAGTACTTC	CASSFDSSRETQYF
TRBV6-6	TRBD2	-	TRBJ2-1	TGTGCCAGCTCCCCCGCTCGGGACTACAATGTGCAGTTCTTC	CASSPARDYNVQFF
TRBV6-5	TRBD2	-	TRBJ2-7	TGTGCCAGCAGTTACGCGTTAGCGGGACACTACGAGCAGTACTTC	CASSYALAGHYEQYF
TRBV20-1	-	many	TRBJ2-7	TGCAGTGCTAGAAAGGTGCAAGCCTACGAGCAGTACTTC	CSARKVQAYEQYF
TRBV6-5	-	many	TRBJ1-2	TGTGCCAGCAGTCACCTCCCCGCAGTTTATGGCTACACCTTC	CASSHLPAVYGYTF
TRBV19	TRBD2	many	TRBJ2-7	TGTGCCAGTAGTATCTCTAGCGGCGTCTACGAGCAGTACTTC	CASSISSGVYEQYF
TRBV12-5	TRBD1	-	TRBJ2-1	TGTGCTAGTGGTTTCGGGGACAGGGTATCCAATGAGCAGTTCTTC	CASGFGDRVSNEQFF
TRBV5-6	-	-	TRBJ2-3	TGTGCCAGCAGCTTGGAGTCCCGGGCCAGTGCAGATACGCAGTATTTT	CASSLESRASADTQYF
TRBV7-3	-	-	TRBJ2-2	TGTGCCAGCAGCAGGCCCTGGGACCAGAACACCGGGGAGCCATTTTTT	CASSRPWDQNTGEPFF
TRBV2	TRBD1	-	TRBJ1-6	TGTGCCGGCAGCGGACAGGGGGTAAAGAATTCACCCCTCCACTTT	CAGSGQGVKNSPLHF
TRBV12-3/TRBV12-4	-	many	TRBJ2-1	TGTGCCAGCAGTTTCCAAATCCGGGGGAGCTCCTACAATGAGCAGTTCTTC	CASSFQIRGSSYNEQFF
TRBV29-1	-	-	TRBJ2-3	TGCAGCGTTGGGAGGGGGGATACGCAGTATTTT	CSVGRGDTQYF
TRBV11-3	-	-	TRBJ2-5	TGTGCCAGCAGCTTAGCCGGCCGGGAAGAGACCCAGTACTTC	CASSLAGREETQYF
TRBV10-3	-	-	TRBJ2-1	TGTGCCGTCAGTATAGGGAGAGGAGGGAGTTACAATGAGCAGTTCTTC	CAVSIGRGGSYNEQFF
TRBV12-3/TRBV12-4	-	many	TRBJ1-2	TGTGCCAGCAGATTCGGCAGGTCGGGCTATGGCTACACCTTC	CASRFGRSGYGYTF
TRBV6-6	-	many	TRBJ1-5	TGTGCCAGCAGTCACCCCGGGATCCAGCATTTT	CASSHPGIQHF
TRBV5-1	TRBD2	many	TRBJ2-1	TGCGCCAGCAGCCGGGGGGGGTCGGATTCCAATGAGCAGTTCTTC	CASSRGGSDSNEQFF
TRBV7-2	-	many	TRBJ2-7	TGTGCCAGCAGCTTAGGACGGACGGCCTCCTACGAGCAGTACTTC	CASSLGRTASYEQYF
TRBV20-1	TRBD1	-	TRBJ1-5	TGCAGTGCTTGGGGCGGGACAGATCAGCCCCAGCATTTT	CSAWGGTDQPQHF
TRBV12-3/TRBV12-4	TRBD1	many	TRBJ1-5	TGTGCCAGCAGGGGAGGACAGGGGGCCGGTAAGCAGCCCCAGCATTTT	CASRGGQGAGKQPQHF
TRBV14	-	many	TRBJ1-2	TGTGCCAGCAGCTCCCGGGGCAAGTACTATGGCTACACCTTC	CASSSRGKYYGYTF